The clone carrying this T cell receptor (beta chain) showed up just once. The data were obtained in a study of blood T cell repertoires in COVID-19. Overall study: Acute-phase and convalescent COVID-19 samples originated in the United States, Italy and Spain. The analysed material was cDNA or gDNA that came from T cells, B-cell-depleted T cells, or PBMCs.

Original handling: Scientists estimated how many nucleated cells there were by amplifying reference gene primers. Libraries were prepared by immunoSEQ multiplex PCR; TCRdb keeps only in-frame clonotypes and omits some of them. For V, J and clone size, that table is used; D and trimming come from the DNA. The sample carries about 160,000 clones, about 81% recorded once. Sequencing used peripheral blood. The clonotype comes from a human donor in a cohort sampled during active COVID-19.

CDR3 sequence reads: CASSPTSWREQFF. CDR3 in DNA: TGTGCCAGCAGCCCTACTAGCTGGAGGGAGCAGTTCTTC. The J gene is TRBJ2-1, the V gene TRBV7-2; the D gene is possibly TRBD2 (6 bases). The CDR3 contains 13 residues. With 5 bases removed from V and 10 bases from J, the gap between germline ends came to 15 bases. CDR1 and CDR2 (germline): SGHTA, FQGNSA.